One sample yielded the 19 T cell receptor beta chains listed below, sequenced in a study of neurological immune-mediated disorders. One entry per CDR3 protein results from TCRdb running MiXCR on the 5' RACE reads. This table has fewer than 75,000 distinct CDR3 sequences, around 3.7% appearing once. Sequenced input: PBMCs. All receptors derive from a man aged 40-55 years with multiple sclerosis.

This clonotype was observed at least ten times. This sequence joins TRBV19 and TRBJ2-3; a possible D gene is TRBD2 (5 bases). The CDR3 covers 15 residues. Trimming removed 5 bases at V and 1 base at J, with 13 bases between. CDR1 and CDR2 from the germline V gene are LNHDA and SQIVND (reference sequence). Here the CDR3 reads CASSVWGAGTDTQYF. The CDR3 nucleotides are TGTGCCAGTAGTGTCTGGGGAGCCGGCACAGATACGCAGTATTTT.

The table lists this clonotype with many counts. The chain uses TRBV20-1 and TRBJ2-1; 8 bases fit TRBD2. The V gene end was trimmed by 7 bases and the J gene end by 7 bases; junction bases not matched to a gene: 3. The CDR3 is 11 residues long. CDR1 is DFQATT, CDR2 SNEGSKA, per germline (reference sequence). CDR3 sequence reads: CSVAGYNEQFF. In DNA form, the CDR3 reads TGCAGTGTAGCGGGATATAATGAGCAGTTCTTC.

This clonotype was counted many times. The chain joins TRBV10-3 to TRBJ2-2, with D hard to call. Trimming stripped 8 bases from V and 2 bases from J, with 6 bases between. The CDR3 is made up of 12 amino acids. Germline V gene sequence: CDR1 ENHRY, CDR2 SYGVKD. The CDR3 DNA is TGTGCCATCCGCTTCAACACCGGGGAGCTGTTTTTT. It codes for CAIRFNTGELFF.

This clonotype was counted ten times or more. The junction departs from the called germline gene at one end, perhaps through a read error. The chain is built from TRBV6-6 and TRBJ1-4; no firm D call. Germline CDR1 is MNHNY and CDR2 is SVGAGI (reference sequence). The CDR3 contains 11 residues. CDR3 in amino acids: CASSSYLEATF. For the CDR3, the DNA is TGTGCCAGCAGTTCCTATTTAGAAGCAACTTTT.

This clonotype has at least ten counts. The genes are TRBV5-1 and TRBJ2-7; D uncertain. The germline CDR1 and CDR2 sequences are SGHRS and YFSETQ. There are 14 residues in the CDR3. V was trimmed by 1 base and J by 5 bases, leaving 13 bases between them. CDR3 nucleotide sequence: TGCGCCAGCAGCTTGAGGGCCGTGGTGGACGAGCAGTACTTC. Encoded protein: CASSLRAVVDEQYF.

There are many counts of this clonotype. This chain connects TRBV20-1 to TRBJ2-4, with 8 bases aligning to TRBD1. The CDR3 has 14 amino acids. The germline CDR1 and CDR2 sequences are DFQATT and SNEGSKA (reference sequence). V shed 4 bases and J 4 bases; nucleotides not matched to a gene: 6. DNA for the CDR3: TGCAGTGCTAACAGGGGGGACTTTAAAAACATTCAGTACTTC. Its protein is CSANRGDFKNIQYF.

Regarding this clonotype: A junction boundary mismatches the germline segment, possibly from a read error. This chain links TRBV12-3 or TRBV12-4 with TRBJ2-7, with 9 bases fitting TRBD2. The CDR3 is 13 amino acids. The DNA of the CDR3 is TGTGCCAGCAGTATAGCGGGGGCCTACGAGCAGTACTTC. It encodes CASSIAGAYEQYF.

This clonotype was detected ten times or more. The chain employs TRBV7-8 and TRBJ1-5; 9 nucleotides align to TRBD1. Germline CDR1 is SGHVS and CDR2 is FQNEAQ. This CDR3 has 16 amino acids. The J segment lost 4 bases and the V segment lost 3 bases, leaving 7 bases of the junction unmatched. CDR3: CASSLGQGLGNQPQHF. CDR3 bases: TGTGCCAGCAGCTTGGGACAGGGTCTAGGAAATCAGCCCCAGCATTTT.

This clonotype was detected many times. The chain has TRBV5-1 and TRBJ1-1, with 7 bases aligning to TRBD1. Germline CDR1 SGHRS, CDR2 YFSETQ. The CDR3 is 14 amino acids. The V segment lost 3 bases and the J segment 4 bases; nucleotides outside the gene matches: 6. The CDR3 protein is CASSSDRVGTEAFF. CDR3 nucleotide sequence: TGCGCCAGCAGCTCCGACAGGGTGGGCACTGAAGCTTTCTTT.

This clonotype was detected ten times or more. The rearrangement uses TRBV7-6 and TRBJ2-2; D is uncertain. The CDR3 covers 12 residues. V was trimmed by 5 bases and J by 3 bases, leaving 4 bases between them. The germline V gene has CDR1 SGHVS and CDR2 FNYEAQ. The CDR3 is CASSPYTGELFF. CDR3 DNA sequence: TGTGCCAGCAGCCCCTACACCGGGGAGCTGTTTTTT. The full variable domain, completed using reference TRBV7-6 and TRBJ2-2, is GAGVSQSPRYKVTKRGQDVALRCDPISGHVSLYWYRQALGQGPEFLTYFNYEAQQDKSGLPNDRFSAERPEGSISTLTIQRTEQRDSAMYRCASSPYTGELFFGEGSRLTVL.

This clonotype was seen at least ten times. This sequence joins TRBV12-3 or TRBV12-4 and TRBJ2-5; D gene ambiguous. This CDR3 is 13 amino acids long. V was pared by 1 base and J by 1 base, with 4 bases between. The CDR3, as DNA: TGTGCCAGCAGTTTAGACAGCCAAGAGACCCAGTACTTC. This translates into CASSLDSQETQYF.

This clonotype was seen repeatedly, ten times or more. The V and J genes are TRBV14 and TRBJ1-1, with D uncertain. Trimming removed 1 base at V and 4 bases at J, with 10 bases between. There are 14 residues in the CDR3. CDR1 and CDR2 from the germline V gene are SGHDN and FVKESK. DNA for the CDR3: TGTGCCAGCAGCCAAGGGGCGGATTCCACTGAAGCTTTCTTT. Amino acid sequence: CASSQGADSTEAFF.

Concerning this clonotype: One base away lies a much larger clone, so this may be a sequencing read error. The V gene is TRBV5-1, the J gene TRBJ2-7; 8 nucleotides line up with TRBD1. Germline loops: CDR1 SGHRS, CDR2 YFSETQ. The CDR3 totals 19 residues. V lost 4 bases to trimming and J lost 6 bases; unmatched junction nucleotides: 24. Here the CDR3 reads CASSTGPGQAPANFVEQYF. DNA of the CDR3: TGCGCCAGCAGCACTGGACCGGGACAGGCCCCCGCTAACTTTGTCGAGCAGTACTTC.

This clonotype was seen many times. The CDR3, as DNA: TGCAGCGTTGAGTCGGGGTTGGGCACTGAAGCTTTCTTT. Protein sequence: CSVESGLGTEAFF. The J gene is TRBJ1-1, the V gene TRBV29-1; D unclear. Germline V gene data show CDR1 as SQVTM and CDR2 as ANQGSEA. This CDR3 region has 13 residues. The V end was cut by 3 bases, the J end by 4 bases, with 12 bases between.

This clonotype was counted at least ten times. This chain uses TRBV6-5 with TRBJ1-4, with D possibly TRBD1 on 5 matching bases. Trimming shortened V by 4 bases and J by 14 bases, and 17 bases separated the two germline ends. CDR1 is MNHEY and CDR2 is SVGAGI in the germline V gene. This CDR3 spans 13 amino acids. CDR3 coding DNA: TGTGCCAGCAGTTCCTACTTGGGGTGGGGCCTGTTTTTT. Translated: CASSSYLGWGLFF.

In this sample, this clonotype turned up many times. The rearrangement links TRBV15 to TRBJ2-4; no definite D call. The CDR3 totals 16 residues. Germline V gives CDR1 LNHNV, CDR2 YYDKDF (reference sequence). Deletions cut 3 bases from V and 0 bases from J, with 12 bases between. CDR3 region: CATSSARTRAKNIQYF. The CDR3 DNA is TGTGCCACCAGCAGTGCGAGGACCCGAGCCAAAAACATTCAGTACTTC.

There are many counts of this clonotype. The chain's CDR3 is CASSLVPQETQYF. CDR3 DNA sequence: TGTGCCAGCAGCTTAGTTCCCCAAGAGACCCAGTACTTC. The chain uses TRBV7-6 and TRBJ2-5; no clear D gene. This CDR3 comprises 13 residues. V lost 1 base and J 1 base, leaving 4 bases between the germline ends. The germline gives CDR1 SGHVS, CDR2 FNYEAQ.

This clonotype was recorded at least ten times. The V gene is TRBV3-1, the J gene TRBJ2-7; 7 positions agree with TRBD2. The trim removed 6 bases at V and 1 base at J, leaving 9 bases unmatched. The CDR3 extends over 15 amino acids. The germline V gene encodes CDR1 LGHDT and CDR2 YNNKEL (reference sequence). The CDR3 reads CASSHDRTSSYEQYF. For the CDR3, the DNA is TGTGCCAGCAGTCATGATCGGACTAGTTCCTACGAGCAGTACTTC.

This clonotype was picked up many times. This rearrangement joins TRBV6-5 to TRBJ1-4; perhaps TRBD1 as D (6 bases). Trimming pared 2 bases from V and 7 bases from J, leaving 14 bases between. The germline gives CDR1 MNHEY, CDR2 SVGAGI. The CDR3 is 15 residues long. CDR3 sequence (DNA): TGTGCCAGCAGTTACAGAGGGGGACGGGGTGAAAAACTGTTTTTT. Amino acids: CASSYRGGRGEKLFF.